These 3 T cell receptor beta chains were all obtained from the same sample, sequenced in a study of CD4+ T cells in melanoma. The table came from immunoSEQ multiplex PCR; TCRdb's copy has only in-frame clones and leaves some out. The sample has some 47,000 clones, about 88% seen once; the top ten hold roughly 10%. Sample: peripheral blood. These receptors were obtained from a human donor with melanoma.

The chain has TRBV30 and TRBJ2-2; D is perhaps TRBD1 (6 bases). The length of the CDR3 is 14 residues. CDR1 is GTSNPN and CDR2 is SVGIG in the germline V gene (reference sequence). V was clipped by 7 bases and J by 4 bases, with 16 bases between them. The CDR3 reads CALGAPRGTGELFF. The CDR3, as DNA: TGTGCCTTGGGGGCCCCCCGAGGCACCGGGGAGCTGTTTTTT. Together with reference TRBV30 and TRBJ2-2, the CDR3 gives the full variable domain: SQTIHQWPATLVQPVGSPLSLECTVEGTSNPNLYWYRQAAGRGLQLLFYSVGIGQISSEVPQNLSASRPQDRQFILSSKKLLLSDSGFYLCALGAPRGTGELFFGEGSRLTVL.

This clone showed up just once. This chain joins TRBV9 and TRBJ1-4; 10 nucleotides agree with TRBD1. In germline, CDR1 is SGDLS, CDR2 YYNGEE. This CDR3 has 16 amino acids. Trimming took 3 bases from V and 6 from J; bases not matched to a gene: 8. DNA for the CDR3: TGTGCCAGCAGCGGACTCGGGACAGGGGCGGATGAAAAACTGTTTTTT. Amino acid sequence: CASSGLGTGADEKLFF. Supplemented by reference TRBV9 and TRBJ1-4, the full variable domain reads DSGVTQTPKHLITATGQRVTLRCSPRSGDLSVYWYQQSLDQGLQFLIQYYNGEERAKGNILERFSAQQFPDLHSELNLSSLELGDSALYFCASSGLGTGADEKLFFGSGTQLSVL.

The chain joins TRBV7-2 to TRBJ1-5; D is undetermined. Trimming stripped 5 bases from V and 0 bases from J, with 5 bases between. The germline V gene encodes CDR1 SGHTA and CDR2 FQGNSA. This CDR3 is built from 13 residues. In nucleotides, the CDR3 is TGTGCCAGCAGCCTCAATAGCAATCAGCCCCAGCATTTT. This encodes CASSLNSNQPQHF.